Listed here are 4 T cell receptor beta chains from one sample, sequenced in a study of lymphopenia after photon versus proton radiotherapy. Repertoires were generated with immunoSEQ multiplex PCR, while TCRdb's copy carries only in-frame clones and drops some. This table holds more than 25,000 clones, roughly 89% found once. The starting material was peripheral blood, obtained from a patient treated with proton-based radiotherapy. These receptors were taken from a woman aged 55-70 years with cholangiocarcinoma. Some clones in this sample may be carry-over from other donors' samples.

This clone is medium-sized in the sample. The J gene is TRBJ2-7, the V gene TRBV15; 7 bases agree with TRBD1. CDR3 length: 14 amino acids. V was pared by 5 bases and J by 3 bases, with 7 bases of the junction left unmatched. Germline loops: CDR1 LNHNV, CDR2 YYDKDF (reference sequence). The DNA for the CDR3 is TGTGCCACCAGCCCCCGGGACAGTTACTACGAGCAGTACTTC. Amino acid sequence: CATSPRDSYYEQYF.

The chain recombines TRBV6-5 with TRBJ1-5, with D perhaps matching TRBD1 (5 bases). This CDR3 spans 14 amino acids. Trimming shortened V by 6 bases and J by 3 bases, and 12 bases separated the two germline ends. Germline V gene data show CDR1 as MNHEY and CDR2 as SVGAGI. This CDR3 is CASSNGGYNQPQHF. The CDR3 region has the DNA TGTGCCAGCAGCAACGGGGGATACAATCAGCCCCAGCATTTT.

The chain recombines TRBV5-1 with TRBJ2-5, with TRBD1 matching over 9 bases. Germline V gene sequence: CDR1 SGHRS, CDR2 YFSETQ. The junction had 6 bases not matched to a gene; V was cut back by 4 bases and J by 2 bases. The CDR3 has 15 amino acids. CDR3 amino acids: CASSPRQGEQETQYF. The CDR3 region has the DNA TGCGCCAGCAGCCCTAGACAGGGGGAACAAGAGACCCAGTACTTC.

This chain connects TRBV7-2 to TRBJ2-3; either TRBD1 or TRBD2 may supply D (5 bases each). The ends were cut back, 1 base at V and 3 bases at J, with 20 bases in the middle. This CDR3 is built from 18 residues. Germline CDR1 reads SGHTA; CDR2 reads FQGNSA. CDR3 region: CASSLGGAGYRRTDTQYF. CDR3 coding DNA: TGTGCCAGCAGCTTAGGTGGGGCAGGCTACCGGAGGACAGATACGCAGTATTTT.